The source of this TCR beta chain is a study of blood T cell repertoires in COVID-19. The overall study: Italy, Spain and the United States were the sources of the convalescent and acute COVID-19 samples. In each case, the material was cDNA or gDNA derived from T cells, B-cell-depleted T cells, or PBMCs.

With V trimmed by 5 bases and J by 5 bases, 6 bases remained unmatched. The CDR3 contains 16 residues. The germline V gene has CDR1 MDHEN and CDR2 SYDVKM. Under the authors' procedure: Amplified reference gene primers provided the basis for estimating nucleated cell counts. Assay: immunoSEQ multiplex PCR; the TCRdb copy retains only in-frame clones and omits some. From that table come the V and J calls and clone size; the DNA was used to work out D and trimming. The data hold 65,000 to 95,000 clones, with around 80% observed a single time. This chain joins TRBV28 and TRBJ2-1; 13 bases match TRBD2. The sequence derives from a woman aged 35 to 49 with active or convalescent COVID-19. Sequencing was carried out using peripheral blood. The CDR3 DNA reads TGTGCCAGCAGTCCCGGGACTAGCGGGGCGAACAATGAGCAGTTCTTC. This gives the protein CASSPGTSGANNEQFF. Drawing the rest from reference TRBV28 and TRBJ2-1, the complete variable domain is DVKVTQSSRYLVKRTGEKVFLECVQDMDHENMFWYRQDPGLGLRLIYFSYDVKMKEKGDIPEGYSVSREKKERFSLILESASTNQTSMYLCASSPGTSGANNEQFFGPGTRLTVL.